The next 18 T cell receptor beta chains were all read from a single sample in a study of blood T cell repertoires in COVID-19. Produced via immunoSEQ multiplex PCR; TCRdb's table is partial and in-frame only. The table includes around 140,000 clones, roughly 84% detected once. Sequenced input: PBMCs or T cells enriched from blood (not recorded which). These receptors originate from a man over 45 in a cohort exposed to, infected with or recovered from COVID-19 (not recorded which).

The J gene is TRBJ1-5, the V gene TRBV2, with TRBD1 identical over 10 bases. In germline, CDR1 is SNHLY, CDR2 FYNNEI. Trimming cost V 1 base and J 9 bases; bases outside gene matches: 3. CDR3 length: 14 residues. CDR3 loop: CASSEGQGALPQHF. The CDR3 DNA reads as TGTGCCAGCAGTGAAGGACAGGGGGCTTTGCCCCAGCATTTT.

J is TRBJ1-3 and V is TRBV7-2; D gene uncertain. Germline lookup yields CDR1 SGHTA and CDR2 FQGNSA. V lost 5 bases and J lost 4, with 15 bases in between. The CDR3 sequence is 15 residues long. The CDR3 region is CASSPGILQGNTIYF. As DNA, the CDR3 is TGTGCCAGCAGCCCAGGAATTCTACAGGGAAACACCATATATTTT.

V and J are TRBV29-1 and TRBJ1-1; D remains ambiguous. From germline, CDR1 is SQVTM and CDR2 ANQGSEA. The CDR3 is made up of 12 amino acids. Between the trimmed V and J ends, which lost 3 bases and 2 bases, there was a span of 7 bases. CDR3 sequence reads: CSVEQFNTEAFF. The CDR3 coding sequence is TGCAGCGTTGAGCAGTTTAACACTGAAGCTTTCTTT.

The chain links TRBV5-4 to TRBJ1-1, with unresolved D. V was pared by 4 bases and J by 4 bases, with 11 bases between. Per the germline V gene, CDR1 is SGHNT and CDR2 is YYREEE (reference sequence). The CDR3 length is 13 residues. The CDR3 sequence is CASSLVDVTEAFF. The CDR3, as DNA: TGTGCCAGCAGCCTAGTGGATGTCACTGAAGCTTTCTTT.

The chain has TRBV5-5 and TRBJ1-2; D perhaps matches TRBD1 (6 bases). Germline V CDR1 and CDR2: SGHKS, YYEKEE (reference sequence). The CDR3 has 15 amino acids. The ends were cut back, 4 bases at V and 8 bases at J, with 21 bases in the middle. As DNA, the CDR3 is TGTGCCAGCAGCCCGGAGTCCACAGGGTTTTGGGGCTACACCTTC. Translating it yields CASSPESTGFWGYTF.

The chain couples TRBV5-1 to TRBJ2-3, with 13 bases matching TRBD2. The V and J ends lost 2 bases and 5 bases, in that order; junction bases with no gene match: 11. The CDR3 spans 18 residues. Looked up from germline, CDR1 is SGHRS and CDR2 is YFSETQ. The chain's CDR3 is CASSLQGTSGIGGDTQYF. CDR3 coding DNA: TGCGCCAGCAGCTTACAGGGGACTAGCGGGATAGGGGGAGATACGCAGTATTTT.

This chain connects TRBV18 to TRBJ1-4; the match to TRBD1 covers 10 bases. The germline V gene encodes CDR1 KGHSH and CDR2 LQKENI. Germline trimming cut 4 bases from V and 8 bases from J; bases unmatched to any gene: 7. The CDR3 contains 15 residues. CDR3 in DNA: TGTGCCAGCTCACTTTCCGGGGACAGGGGCGAAAAACTGTTTTTT. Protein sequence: CASSLSGDRGEKLFF.

This CDR3 is CASSSGFDLSTEAFF. In DNA, the CDR3 is TGTGCCAGTAGTTCAGGGTTCGACTTGAGCACTGAAGCTTTCTTT. The gene calls are TRBV19 and TRBJ1-1, with D maybe TRBD1 (5 bases). The V end lost 5 bases, the J end lost 4 bases, and 17 bases lay between the germline ends. Germline V gene sequence: CDR1 LNHDA, CDR2 SQIVND (reference sequence). The CDR3 sequence is 15 residues long.

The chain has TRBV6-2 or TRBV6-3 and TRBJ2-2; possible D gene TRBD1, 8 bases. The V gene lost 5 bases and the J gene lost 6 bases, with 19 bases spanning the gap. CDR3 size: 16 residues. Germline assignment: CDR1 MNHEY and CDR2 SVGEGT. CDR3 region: CASSRRDRGGPGELFF. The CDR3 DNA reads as TGTGCCAGCAGTCGAAGAGACAGGGGAGGGCCCGGGGAGCTGTTTTTT.

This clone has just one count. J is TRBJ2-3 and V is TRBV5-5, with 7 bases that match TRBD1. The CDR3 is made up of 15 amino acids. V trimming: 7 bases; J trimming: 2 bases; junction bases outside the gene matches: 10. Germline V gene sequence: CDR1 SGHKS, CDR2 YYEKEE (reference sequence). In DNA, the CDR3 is TGTGCCAGCGCGGCAGGACAGGCGGTCACAGATACGCAGTATTTT. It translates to CASAAGQAVTDTQYF. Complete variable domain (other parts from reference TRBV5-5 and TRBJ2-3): DAGVTQSPTHLIKTRGQQVTLRCSPISGHKSVSWYQQVLGQGPQFIFQYYEKEERGRGNFPDRFSARQFPNYSSELNVNALLLGDSALYLCASAAGQAVTDTQYFGPGTRLTVL.

CDR3 in DNA: TGTGCCAGCAGCTTGGTGGGGACCGGACAGGGAAACGAGCAGTACTTC. This sequence encodes CASSLVGTGQGNEQYF. The V call is TRBV7-9, the J call TRBJ2-7; 8 nucleotides align to TRBD1. With 3 bases clipped from V and 5 bases from J, the junction kept 12 bases outside the gene matches. The CDR3 runs 16 residues. The germline V gene encodes CDR1 SEHNR and CDR2 FQNEAQ (reference sequence).

DNA of the CDR3: TGTGCCAGCAGCGCCAACCCGGGACAGGGAAATGGCTACACCTTC. Its protein is CASSANPGQGNGYTF. The J gene is TRBJ1-2, the V gene TRBV7-9, with TRBD1 matching over 9 bases. The germline V gene has CDR1 SEHNR and CDR2 FQNEAQ (reference sequence). Germline trimming cut 5 bases from V and 6 bases from J; bases unmatched to any gene: 10. The CDR3 is 15 residues long.

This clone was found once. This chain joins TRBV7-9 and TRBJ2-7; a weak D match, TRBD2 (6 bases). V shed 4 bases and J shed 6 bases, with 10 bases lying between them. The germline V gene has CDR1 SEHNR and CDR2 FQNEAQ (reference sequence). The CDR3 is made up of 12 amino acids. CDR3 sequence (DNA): TGTGCCAGCAGCTACCCGGGAGCCGAGCAGTACTTC. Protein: CASSYPGAEQYF.

The CDR3 here is CASSPGLAGTEQFF. The CDR3 nucleotides are TGTGCCAGCTCACCGGGACTAGCGGGTACTGAGCAGTTCTTC. The chain uses TRBV18 and TRBJ2-1; 12 bases align to TRBD2. The germline gives CDR1 KGHSH, CDR2 LQKENI. The CDR3 length is 14 residues. V lost 3 bases and J lost 9; bases outside the gene matches: 3. Combining the CDR3 with reference TRBV18 and TRBJ2-1 gives the whole variable domain NAGVMQNPRHLVRRRGQEARLRCSPMKGHSHVYWYRQLPEEGLKFMVYLQKENIIDESGMPKERFSAEFPKEGPSILRIQQVVRGDSAAYFCASSPGLAGTEQFFGPGTRLTVL.

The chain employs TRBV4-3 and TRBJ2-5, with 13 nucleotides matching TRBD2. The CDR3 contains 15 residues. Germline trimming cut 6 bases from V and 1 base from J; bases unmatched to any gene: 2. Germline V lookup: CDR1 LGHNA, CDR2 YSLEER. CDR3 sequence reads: CASSTSGGAQETQYF. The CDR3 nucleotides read TGCGCCAGCAGTACTAGCGGGGGGGCCCAAGAGACCCAGTACTTC.

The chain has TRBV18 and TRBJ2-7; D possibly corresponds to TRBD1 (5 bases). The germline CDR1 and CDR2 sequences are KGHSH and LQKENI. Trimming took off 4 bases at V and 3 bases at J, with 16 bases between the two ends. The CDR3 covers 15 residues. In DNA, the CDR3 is TGTGCCAGCTCACTTACAAGACAGCCACACTACGAGCAGTACTTC. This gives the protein CASSLTRQPHYEQYF. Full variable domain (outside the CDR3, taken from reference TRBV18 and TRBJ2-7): NAGVMQNPRHLVRRRGQEARLRCSPMKGHSHVYWYRQLPEEGLKFMVYLQKENIIDESGMPKERFSAEFPKEGPSILRIQQVVRGDSAAYFCASSLTRQPHYEQYFGPGTRLTVT.

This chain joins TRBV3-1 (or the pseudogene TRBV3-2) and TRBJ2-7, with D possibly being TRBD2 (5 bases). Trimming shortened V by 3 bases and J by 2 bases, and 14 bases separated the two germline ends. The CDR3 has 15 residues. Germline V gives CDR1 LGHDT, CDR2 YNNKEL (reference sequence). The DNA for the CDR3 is TGTGCCAGCAGCCATAGACCGGGAAAGGCCTACGAGCAGTACTTC. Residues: CASSHRPGKAYEQYF.

For the CDR3, the DNA is TGTGCCAGCAGCTTCAGGGTTTCCTACGAGCAGTACTTC. It encodes CASSFRVSYEQYF. The J gene is TRBJ2-7, the V gene TRBV7-2; weak D call: TRBD1 (5 bases). V lost 3 bases, J lost 1 base, and 7 bases lay in between. CDR1 is SGHTA, CDR2 FQGNSA, per germline. CDR3 length: 13 residues. Full variable domain (remainder filled in from reference TRBV7-2 and TRBJ2-7): GAGVSQSPSNKVTEKGKDVELRCDPISGHTALYWYRQSLGQGLEFLIYFQGNSAPDKSGLPSDRFSAERTGGSVSTLTIQRTQQEDSAVYLCASSFRVSYEQYFGPGTRLTVT.